The 18 T cell receptor beta chains listed next were all sequenced from one sample in a study of cytomegalovirus exposure and HLA in healthy donors. Profiled with immunoSEQ multiplex PCR; TCRdb holds only in-frame clones, not every one. The sample has more than 300,000 clones; 86% are singletons. Sequencing input: PBMCs. These TCRs come from a woman younger than 35 in good health and CMV-seronegative.

The rearrangement links TRBV28 to TRBJ1-5; no clear D gene. Per germline, CDR1 MDHEN and CDR2 SYDVKM. V dropped 4 bases and J dropped 1 base, with 11 bases sitting between them. The CDR3 consists of 15 residues. CDR3 bases: TGTGCCAGCAGTTCATTAACGGGGAGCAATCAGCCCCAGCATTTT. This gives the protein CASSSLTGSNQPQHF.

Only one count was recorded for this clone. The V and J genes are TRBV6-1 and TRBJ1-4; 8 nucleotides match TRBD1. Germline CDR1 and CDR2: MNHNS and SASEGT. The CDR3 extends over 14 amino acids. The J segment lost 8 bases and the V segment lost 6 bases, leaving 8 bases of the junction unmatched. The CDR3 spells CASRYGQGREKLFF. CDR3 in DNA: TGTGCCAGCAGATACGGACAGGGTAGGGAAAAACTGTTTTTT.

The V call is TRBV6-6, the J call TRBJ2-7; tentative D call: TRBD2 (5 bases). The CDR3 is 15 amino acids. V lost 6 bases and J 4 bases, leaving 19 bases between the germline ends. Germline CDR1 and CDR2: MNHNY and SVGAGI (reference sequence). The CDR3, as DNA: TGTGCCAGCAGAATAGGTACCGGGGATGGGTACGAGCAGTACTTC. This sequence encodes CASRIGTGDGYEQYF.

The genes are TRBV9 and TRBJ2-3; 10 bases fit TRBD2. J was trimmed by 0 bases and V by 3 bases; bases with no gene match: 7. The CDR3 spans 17 residues. Germline CDR1 is SGDLS and CDR2 is YYNGEE. The chain's CDR3 is CASSGWTSGPSTDTQYF. The CDR3 DNA sequence: TGTGCCAGCAGCGGATGGACTAGCGGCCCGAGCACAGATACGCAGTATTTT.

This rearrangement joins TRBV10-3 to TRBJ1-2, with D hard to call. The CDR3 extends over 12 amino acids. V was trimmed by 3 bases and J by 7 bases, leaving 9 bases between them. CDR1 and CDR2 (germline): ENHRY, SYGVKD. CDR3 protein: CAISEYLSGYTF. For the CDR3, the DNA is TGTGCCATCAGTGAATATCTTAGTGGCTACACCTTC.

This sequence joins TRBV28 and TRBJ2-3; 7 bases fit TRBD1. Losses at the gene ends were 4 bases for V and 2 bases for J; bases not matched to a gene: 9. The germline V gene has CDR1 MDHEN and CDR2 SYDVKM. CDR3 length: 16 residues. The CDR3 here is CASSSSGTAYTDTQYF. In nucleotides, the CDR3 is TGTGCCAGCAGTTCCTCCGGGACAGCCTACACAGATACGCAGTATTTT. Using reference TRBV28 and TRBJ2-3 for the parts outside the CDR3, the full variable domain is DVKVTQSSRYLVKRTGEKVFLECVQDMDHENMFWYRQDPGLGLRLIYFSYDVKMKEKGDIPEGYSVSREKKERFSLILESASTNQTSMYLCASSSSGTAYTDTQYFGPGTRLTVL.

The chain combines TRBV5-6 with TRBJ1-1; 10 nucleotides line up with TRBD1. V dropped 0 bases and J dropped 5; count of bases not matched to a gene: 4. The germline V gene has CDR1 SGHDT and CDR2 YYEEEE. CDR3 size: 15 residues. The CDR3 here is CASSLGQGALTEAFF. CDR3 coding DNA: TGTGCCAGCAGCTTGGGACAGGGGGCGCTTACTGAAGCTTTCTTT.

The chain links TRBV9 to TRBJ2-2; the match to TRBD2 covers 9 bases. The germline V gene encodes CDR1 SGDLS and CDR2 YYNGEE. The CDR3 sequence is 15 residues long. The V and J ends lost 3 bases and 5 bases, in that order; junction bases with no gene match: 5. CDR3 region: CASSAAGGFTGELFF. The CDR3 DNA follows: TGTGCCAGCAGCGCCGCGGGGGGGTTTACCGGGGAGCTGTTTTTT.

This chain joins TRBV6-5 and TRBJ1-5, with D unresolved. There are 15 residues in the CDR3. CDR1 MNHEY and CDR2 SVGAGI come from the germline V gene. V was clipped by 2 bases and J by 6 bases, with 14 bases between them. CDR3 residues: CASSYVPPGLQPQHF. The DNA of the CDR3 is TGTGCCAGCAGTTACGTTCCCCCAGGTCTTCAGCCCCAGCATTTT.

The rearrangement links TRBV5-1 to TRBJ2-3, with D possibly matching TRBD2 (5 bases). CDR1 and CDR2 from the germline V gene are SGHRS and YFSETQ. CDR3 size: 14 residues. The ends were cut back, 0 bases at V and 2 bases at J, with 7 bases in the middle. The CDR3 region is CASSLGRSTDTQYF. CDR3 sequence (DNA): TGCGCCAGCAGCTTGGGGAGGTCCACAGATACGCAGTATTTT. The entire variable domain, with the rest obtained from reference TRBV5-1 and TRBJ2-3, is as follows: KAGVTQTPRYLIKTRGQQVTLSCSPISGHRSVSWYQQTPGQGLQFLFEYFSETQRNKGNFPGRFSGRQFSNSRSEMNVSTLELGDSALYLCASSLGRSTDTQYFGPGTRLTVL.

The chain's CDR3 is CASSRSQNTGELFF. CDR3 DNA: TGCGCCAGCAGCCGGTCGCAGAACACCGGGGAGCTGTTTTTT. The chain recombines TRBV5-1 with TRBJ2-2, with D unresolved. V gave up 4 bases and J gave up 1 base, with 8 bases separating them. Germline values: CDR1 SGHRS, CDR2 YFSETQ. The CDR3 covers 14 residues.

The chain has TRBV2 and TRBJ1-4; D is unresolved. The V and J ends lost 8 bases and 5 bases respectively, with 3 bases between them. CDR1 and CDR2 from the germline V gene are SNHLY and FYNNEI. The CDR3 sequence is 10 residues long. This chain's CDR3 is CASRNEKLFF. The CDR3 DNA reads TGTGCCAGCCGGAATGAAAAACTGTTTTTT. Using reference TRBV2 and TRBJ1-4 for the parts outside the CDR3, the full variable domain is EPEVTQTPSHQVTQMGQEVILRCVPISNHLYFYWYRQILGQKVEFLVSFYNNEISEKSEIFDDQFSVERPDGSNFTLKIRSTKLEDSAMYFCASRNEKLFFGSGTQLSVL.

The chain employs TRBV5-1 and TRBJ2-7; 9 nucleotides align to TRBD1. There are 14 residues in the CDR3. Germline-derived CDR1 and CDR2 are SGHRS and YFSETQ. V gave up 4 bases and J gave up 0 bases; unmatched junction bases: 2. The CDR3 reads CASSGQGSSYEQYF. CDR3 nucleotide sequence: TGCGCCAGCAGCGGACAGGGGTCCTCCTACGAGCAGTACTTC. Variable domain in full (rest from reference TRBV5-1 and TRBJ2-7): KAGVTQTPRYLIKTRGQQVTLSCSPISGHRSVSWYQQTPGQGLQFLFEYFSETQRNKGNFPGRFSGRQFSNSRSEMNVSTLELGDSALYLCASSGQGSSYEQYFGPGTRLTVT.

The J gene is TRBJ1-2, the V gene TRBV6-5; no reliable D call. Germline values: CDR1 MNHEY, CDR2 SVGAGI. The length of the CDR3 is 13 residues. V was clipped by 5 bases and J by 5 bases, with 12 bases between them. The CDR3 spells CASSEREGYGYTF. In DNA form, the CDR3 reads TGTGCCAGCAGTGAAAGGGAGGGTTATGGCTACACCTTC.

CDR3 amino acids: CASSEPHYEQYF. In nucleotides, the CDR3 is TGTGCCAGCAGTGAACCACACTACGAGCAGTACTTC. V and J are TRBV6-1 and TRBJ2-7, with no clear D. Germline V CDR1 and CDR2: MNHNS, SASEGT. The V gene lost 2 bases and the J gene lost 3 bases, with 5 bases spanning the gap. This CDR3 has 12 residues.

This clone was seen only once. This chain connects TRBV7-3 to TRBJ2-7, with D perhaps TRBD2 (5 bases). Germline V gene sequence: CDR1 SGHTA, CDR2 FQGTGA. V was clipped by 0 bases and J by 2 bases, with 8 bases between them. This CDR3 has 14 residues. CDR3 DNA: TGTGCCAGCAGCTTAACCGGACTTACCTACGAGCAGTACTTC. The encoded protein is CASSLTGLTYEQYF.

This chain joins TRBV6-1 and TRBJ1-2; 7 bases fit TRBD1. The CDR3 is 18 residues long. Looked up from germline, CDR1 is MNHNS and CDR2 is SASEGT. Trimming at V came to 1 base and at J to 1 base, leaving 12 bases not matched to a gene. CDR3 sequence: CASSEEVRDSRLNYGYTF. In DNA form, the CDR3 reads TGTGCCAGCAGTGAAGAGGTTCGGGACAGCCGTCTTAACTATGGCTACACCTTC.

The CDR3 DNA follows: TGTGCCAGCACCATCACAGGGGATGGCTATGGCTACACCTTC. Translation gives CASTITGDGYGYTF. The chain combines TRBV5-4 with TRBJ1-2; 7 nucleotides agree with TRBD1. This CDR3 is 14 amino acids long. Germline V CDR1 and CDR2: SGHNT, YYREEE (reference sequence). With V trimmed by 6 bases and J by 4 bases, 9 bases remained unmatched.